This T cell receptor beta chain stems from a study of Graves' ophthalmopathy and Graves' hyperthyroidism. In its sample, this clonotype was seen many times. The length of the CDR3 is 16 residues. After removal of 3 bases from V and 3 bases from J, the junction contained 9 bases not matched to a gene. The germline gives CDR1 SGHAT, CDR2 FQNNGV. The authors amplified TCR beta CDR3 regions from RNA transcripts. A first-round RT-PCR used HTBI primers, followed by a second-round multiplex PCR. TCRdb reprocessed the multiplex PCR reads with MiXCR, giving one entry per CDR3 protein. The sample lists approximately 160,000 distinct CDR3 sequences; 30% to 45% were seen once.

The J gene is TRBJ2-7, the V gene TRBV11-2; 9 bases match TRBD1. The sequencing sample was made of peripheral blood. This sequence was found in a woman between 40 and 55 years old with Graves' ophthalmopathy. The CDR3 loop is CASSLNRGLGLYEQYF. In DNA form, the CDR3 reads TGTGCCAGCAGCTTGAACAGGGGGCTTGGTCTCTACGAGCAGTACTTC. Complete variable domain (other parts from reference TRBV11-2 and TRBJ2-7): EAGVAQSPRYKIIEKRQSVAFWCNPISGHATLYWYQQILGQGPKLLIQFQNNGVVDDSQLPKDRFSAERLKGVDSTLKIQPAKLEDSAVYLCASSLNRGLGLYEQYFGPGTRLTVT.